This TCR beta chain was obtained from a study of shared clonotypes between healthy human individuals. With regard to this clone: As yet, its antigen is unknown.

The table came from immunoSEQ multiplex PCR; TCRdb's copy has only in-frame clones and leaves some out. The sample carries 2.3 million or so clones, 90% to 95% recorded once. Study-level points and caveats: Four donors held about 5% of naive CD4 clonotypes in common.

V lost 0 bases and J 3 bases, leaving 15 bases between the germline ends. Looked up from germline, CDR1 is LGHNA and CDR2 is YNFKEQ. The CDR3 length is 17 residues. Sequencing input: naive CD4+ T cells from PBMCs. Subset described: CD45RA+ positively selected. The genes are TRBV4-2 and TRBJ2-1; D is ambiguous. This TCR was recovered from a man in his late teens or twenties in good health. Some clones in this sample may be carry-over from other donors' samples. Here the CDR3 DNA reads TGTGCCAGCAGCCAAGAAAAGCTGACGGCGATCTACAATGAGCAGTTCTTC. It encodes CASSQEKLTAIYNEQFF.